The 30 T cell receptor beta chains below come from one sample, sequenced in a study of blood T cell repertoires in COVID-19. The method was immunoSEQ multiplex PCR; TCRdb's version includes in-frame clones alone and lacks a portion of them. This sample carries 250,000 to 300,000 clones, approximately 89% of them seen once, and the ten largest clones take 12%. The source material was peripheral blood. These receptors all come from a woman aged 55-69 years with acute or convalescent COVID-19.

J is TRBJ1-1 and V is TRBV2, with D maybe TRBD1 (5 bases). The germline V gene has CDR1 SNHLY and CDR2 FYNNEI. Trimming took off 7 bases at V and 4 bases at J, with 19 bases between the two ends. The CDR3 runs to 15 residues. CDR3 sequence: CASTVGTNLGTEAFF. The DNA for the CDR3 is TGTGCCAGCACTGTGGGGACTAACTTGGGCACTGAAGCTTTCTTT.

V usage is TRBV7-2 and J usage is TRBJ2-1; unclear D gene. The CDR3 is made up of 16 amino acids. The germline V gene encodes CDR1 SGHTA and CDR2 FQGNSA. Trimming cost V 0 bases and J 8 bases, with 17 bases left between them. CDR3 sequence reads: CASSLAAGIGTDEQFF. The CDR3 DNA sequence: TGTGCCAGCAGCTTAGCGGCAGGCATAGGAACCGATGAGCAGTTCTTC.

The chain combines TRBV25-1 with TRBJ2-7; possible D gene TRBD2, 6 bases. The V end was cut by 3 bases, the J end by 0 bases, with 12 bases between. Germline V CDR1 and CDR2: MGHDK, SYGVNS. CDR3 length: 15 amino acids. CDR3 bases: TGTGCCAGCAGTGACGAGGACTACCTCTCCTACGAGCAGTACTTC. This sequence encodes CASSDEDYLSYEQYF.

The rearrangement links TRBV11-3 to TRBJ1-1; the D gene is possibly TRBD1 (5 bases). Germline CDR1 SGHNT, CDR2 YENEEA. V lost 5 bases and J 4 bases, leaving 11 bases between the germline ends. The CDR3 has 13 residues. The DNA of the CDR3 is TGTGCCAGCAGCCCCGGCGGGGGCACTGAAGCTTTCTTT. Residues: CASSPGGGTEAFF.

The chain couples TRBV6-2 or TRBV6-3 to TRBJ2-7; 9 nucleotides align to TRBD1. The CDR3 is 14 amino acids. V was pared by 6 bases and J by 7 bases, with 10 bases of the junction left unmatched. Per the germline V gene, CDR1 is MNHEY and CDR2 is SVGEGT. CDR3 nucleotides: TGTGCCAGCAGCTGGGGACAGGGACGCCCAGAGCAGTACTTC. This codes for CASSWGQGRPEQYF.

The V and J genes are TRBV7-2 and TRBJ1-4; possible D gene TRBD1, 5 bases. CDR3 length equals 14 residues. CDR1 and CDR2 (germline): SGHTA, FQGNSA. With 5 bases removed from V and 7 bases from J, the gap between germline ends came to 14 bases. The CDR3 DNA sequence: TGTGCCAGCAGCCCCGACAGTTTTCTTGAAAAACTGTTTTTT. Its protein is CASSPDSFLEKLFF.

The V call is TRBV9, the J call TRBJ1-1, with D unclear. CDR1 and CDR2 (germline): SGDLS, YYNGEE. The V end was cut by 0 bases, the J end by 2 bases, with 8 bases between. The CDR3 loop spans 14 amino acids. CDR3 nucleotide sequence: TGTGCCAGCAGCGTAGCTACGACAAACACTGAAGCTTTCTTT. Translating gives CASSVATTNTEAFF.

The chain is built from TRBV9 and TRBJ2-3; tentative D call: TRBD2 (6 bases). The CDR3 runs to 16 residues. With 0 bases removed from V and 4 bases from J, the gap between germline ends came to 15 bases. The germline V gene encodes CDR1 SGDLS and CDR2 YYNGEE. As DNA, the CDR3 is TGTGCCAGCAGCGTAGGTCCCGGGAGTGACGCAGATACGCAGTATTTT. Amino acids: CASSVGPGSDADTQYF. The full variable domain, its missing parts supplied by reference TRBV9 and TRBJ2-3, is DSGVTQTPKHLITATGQRVTLRCSPRSGDLSVYWYQQSLDQGLQFLIQYYNGEERAKGNILERFSAQQFPDLHSELNLSSLELGDSALYFCASSVGPGSDADTQYFGPGTRLTVL.

The chain carries TRBV27 and TRBJ1-1; D gene unclear. This CDR3 has 15 amino acids. Deletions cut 0 bases from V and 4 bases from J, with 12 bases between. Germline CDR1 is MNHEY and CDR2 is SMNVEV (reference sequence). CDR3 loop: CASSLSNPAGTEAFF. In nucleotides, the CDR3 is TGTGCCAGCAGTTTATCTAACCCCGCGGGCACTGAAGCTTTCTTT.

The chain joins TRBV4-3 to TRBJ2-2, with D possibly TRBD1 on 5 matching bases. The germline gives CDR1 LGHNA, CDR2 YSLEER. Trimming took 1 base from V and 5 from J, leaving 11 bases between them. The CDR3 contains 15 residues. CDR3 DNA: TGCGCCAGCAGCCAAGGACAGTACAAAACCGGGGAGCTGTTTTTT. It specifies CASSQGQYKTGELFF.

The table lists this clone with a count of one. The chain has TRBV19 and TRBJ1-5; 10 nucleotides align to TRBD1. CDR1 LNHDA and CDR2 SQIVND come from the germline V gene (reference sequence). J was trimmed by 3 bases and V by 7 bases; bases with no gene match: 3. The CDR3 is 14 amino acids. Written as DNA, the CDR3 is TGTGCCAGTAAGGGGACAGGGGCCAATCAGCCCCAGCATTTT. Encoded protein: CASKGTGANQPQHF.

The chain carries TRBV20-1 and TRBJ2-7; unclear D gene. Germline V CDR1 and CDR2: DFQATT, SNEGSKA (reference sequence). This CDR3 is built from 11 residues. V lost 3 bases and J 5 bases, leaving 8 bases between the germline ends. CDR3 sequence reads: CSASVRNEQYF. CDR3 bases: TGCAGTGCTAGTGTGCGTAACGAGCAGTACTTC.

The chain links TRBV9 to TRBJ1-2; the match to TRBD1 covers 7 bases. Germline lookup yields CDR1 SGDLS and CDR2 YYNGEE. V trimming: 3 bases; J trimming: 4 bases; junction bases outside the gene matches: 9. CDR3 length: 15 residues. Written as DNA, the CDR3 is TGTGCCAGCAGCGGTTGGGACAGCAATCTCTATGGCTACACCTTC. Its translation: CASSGWDSNLYGYTF.

The chain carries TRBV25-1 and TRBJ1-6, with D possibly being TRBD1 (6 bases). The germline V gene has CDR1 MGHDK and CDR2 SYGVNS. CDR3 length: 15 residues. V was trimmed by 4 bases and J by 6 bases, leaving 13 bases between them. CDR3 DNA: TGTGCCAGCAGTGGCTACGGGACACCTAATTCACCCCTCCACTTT. It encodes CASSGYGTPNSPLHF. Filled out from reference TRBV25-1 and TRBJ1-6, the complete variable domain reads EADIYQTPRYLVIGTGKKITLECSQTMGHDKMYWYQQDPGMELHLIHYSYGVNSTEKGDLSSESTVSRIRTEHFPLTLESARPSHTSQYLCASSGYGTPNSPLHFGNGTRLTVT.

This clone was counted once. This rearrangement joins TRBV29-1 to TRBJ2-3; 8 positions match TRBD1. The trim removed 7 bases at V and 1 base at J, leaving 4 bases unmatched. Germline CDR1 and CDR2: SQVTM and ANQGSEA. The CDR3 length is 13 residues. The CDR3 protein is CSARGLGTDTQYF. Here the CDR3 DNA reads TGCAGCGCCAGGGGGCTTGGCACAGATACGCAGTATTTT.

V is TRBV4-3 and J is TRBJ2-3, with 10 bases that match TRBD2. In germline, CDR1 is LGHNA, CDR2 YSLEER. Germline trimming cut 3 bases from V and 3 bases from J; bases unmatched to any gene: 3. This CDR3 has 15 residues. This CDR3 reads CASSHSGGGTDTQYF. The CDR3 bases are TGCGCCAGCAGCCACAGCGGGGGGGGAACAGATACGCAGTATTTT.

The rearrangement uses TRBV7-2 and TRBJ1-5; 8 nucleotides agree with TRBD1. Germline V gives CDR1 SGHTA, CDR2 FQGNSA. CDR3 length equals 15 residues. After removal of 5 bases from V and 1 base from J, the junction contained 4 bases not matched to a gene. CDR3 sequence (DNA): TGTGCCAGCAGCGGAGACAGGGGAAGCAATCAGCCCCAGCATTTT. Its protein product is CASSGDRGSNQPQHF.

The chain uses TRBV5-1 and TRBJ1-4, with D unresolved. CDR1 and CDR2 (germline): SGHRS, YFSETQ. V lost 4 bases, J lost 8 bases, and 18 bases lay in between. This CDR3 contains 15 residues. The chain's CDR3 is CASSPRTPSGEKLFF. The DNA of the CDR3 is TGCGCCAGCAGCCCGCGGACCCCCAGCGGCGAAAAACTGTTTTTT.

This sequence joins TRBV9 and TRBJ2-1, with D possibly TRBD2 on 5 matching bases. This CDR3 has 12 residues. The ends were cut back, 0 bases at V and 8 bases at J, with 6 bases in the middle. CDR1 is SGDLS, CDR2 YYNGEE, per germline. The CDR3 is CASSVAGDEQFF. The CDR3 DNA is TGTGCCAGCAGCGTAGCCGGGGATGAGCAGTTCTTC.

This chain joins TRBV27 and TRBJ2-7; 7 nucleotides agree with TRBD2. Germline CDR1 MNHEY, CDR2 SMNVEV (reference sequence). The CDR3 is made up of 14 amino acids. Unmatched junction bases numbered 6, after V lost 3 bases and J lost 4 bases. In DNA, the CDR3 is TGTGCCAGCAGTTTCGGGGGGATTGGGTACGAGCAGTACTTC. Protein sequence: CASSFGGIGYEQYF.

The CDR3 DNA follows: TGTGCCAGCAGCTTCGACCTGGACAGGAGCAACACTGAAGCTTTCTTT. Amino acids: CASSFDLDRSNTEAFF. The rearrangement links TRBV11-2 to TRBJ1-1; 7 bases are a match to TRBD1. Losses at the gene ends were 3 bases for V and 2 bases for J; bases not matched to a gene: 9. Germline V gene lookup returns CDR1 SGHAT and CDR2 FQNNGV. This CDR3 spans 16 amino acids.

The chain employs TRBV9 and TRBJ2-1; 8 bases are shared with TRBD1. J was trimmed by 5 bases and V by 2 bases; bases with no gene match: 6. The CDR3 extends over 15 amino acids. Per germline, CDR1 SGDLS and CDR2 YYNGEE. DNA for the CDR3: TGTGCCAGCAGCGTCCGACAGGGGATGAACAATGAGCAGTTCTTC. This sequence encodes CASSVRQGMNNEQFF.

In this sample, this clone turned up a few times. The chain employs TRBV28 and TRBJ2-2, with 11 bases lining up with TRBD2. Germline-derived CDR1 and CDR2 are MDHEN and SYDVKM. J lost 5 bases, V lost 5 bases, and 7 bases had no gene match. This CDR3 spans 16 amino acids. The CDR3 protein is CASSPLAGVRTGELFF. The CDR3 nucleotides are TGTGCCAGCAGTCCACTAGCGGGAGTGAGGACCGGGGAGCTGTTTTTT.

V gene TRBV6-1 combines with J gene TRBJ1-2, with 9 positions matching TRBD1. Trimming removed 3 bases from V and 6 bases from J; junction bases left unmatched: 5. This CDR3 has 14 amino acids. Per the germline V gene, CDR1 is MNHNS and CDR2 is SASEGT. The CDR3, as DNA: TGTGCCAGCAGTGACACAGGGGGCGCCGATGGCTACACCTTC. Translating gives CASSDTGGADGYTF.

The chain uses TRBV6-2 or TRBV6-3 and TRBJ2-7; tentatively, D is TRBD2 (6 bases). Trimming pared 0 bases from V and 4 bases from J, leaving 16 bases between. The germline V gene encodes CDR1 MNHEY and CDR2 SVGEGT. This CDR3 contains 16 residues. As DNA, the CDR3 is TGTGCCAGCAGTTACTCGAGGGGCGGGATCACTTACGAGCAGTACTTC. Protein product: CASSYSRGGITYEQYF.

Only a few counts were recorded for this clone. The DNA for the CDR3 is TGTGCCAGTAGTTTCGGACAGGGGTCCAATCAGCCCCAGCATTTT. Residues: CASSFGQGSNQPQHF. V usage is TRBV19 and J usage is TRBJ1-5; 9 positions match TRBD1. Germline trimming cut 5 bases from V and 3 bases from J; bases unmatched to any gene: 5. CDR3 length: 15 amino acids. Germline CDR1 LNHDA, CDR2 SQIVND (reference sequence).

The genes are TRBV27 and TRBJ2-3; 9 bases agree with TRBD2. With V trimmed by 7 bases and J by 5 bases, 10 bases remained unmatched. The CDR3 runs to 15 residues. Germline V CDR1 and CDR2: MNHEY, SMNVEV (reference sequence). The CDR3 nucleotides are TGTGCCAGCAACATTTTAGCGGGAGCTTTAGATACGCAGTATTTT. Protein sequence: CASNILAGALDTQYF.

The chain carries TRBV18 and TRBJ1-4, with TRBD1 matching over 7 bases. The CDR3 is 15 residues long. Germline trimming cut 1 base from V and 5 bases from J; bases unmatched to any gene: 4. Germline CDR1 is KGHSH and CDR2 is LQKENI. The CDR3: CASSPRRGGNEKLFF. CDR3 nucleotide sequence: TGTGCCAGCTCACCACGGCGAGGGGGCAATGAAAAACTGTTTTTT.

This chain uses TRBV23-1 with TRBJ1-5; D unresolved. TRBV23-1 is designated an ORF whose function remains uncertain. This CDR3 is 14 amino acids long. Trimming pared 6 bases from V and 5 bases from J, leaving 14 bases between. The CDR3 spells CASSPDTTDQPQHF. The CDR3 bases are TGCGCCAGCAGCCCTGACACCACGGATCAGCCCCAGCATTTT.

This chain joins TRBV5-1 and TRBJ2-7, with 13 bases fitting TRBD2. In germline, CDR1 is SGHRS, CDR2 YFSETQ. The length of the CDR3 is 17 residues. J was trimmed by 2 bases and V by 0 bases; bases with no gene match: 5. This chain's CDR3 is CASSLGTSGGRTYEQYF. CDR3 sequence (DNA): TGCGCCAGCAGCTTGGGGACTAGCGGGGGCAGGACCTACGAGCAGTACTTC.